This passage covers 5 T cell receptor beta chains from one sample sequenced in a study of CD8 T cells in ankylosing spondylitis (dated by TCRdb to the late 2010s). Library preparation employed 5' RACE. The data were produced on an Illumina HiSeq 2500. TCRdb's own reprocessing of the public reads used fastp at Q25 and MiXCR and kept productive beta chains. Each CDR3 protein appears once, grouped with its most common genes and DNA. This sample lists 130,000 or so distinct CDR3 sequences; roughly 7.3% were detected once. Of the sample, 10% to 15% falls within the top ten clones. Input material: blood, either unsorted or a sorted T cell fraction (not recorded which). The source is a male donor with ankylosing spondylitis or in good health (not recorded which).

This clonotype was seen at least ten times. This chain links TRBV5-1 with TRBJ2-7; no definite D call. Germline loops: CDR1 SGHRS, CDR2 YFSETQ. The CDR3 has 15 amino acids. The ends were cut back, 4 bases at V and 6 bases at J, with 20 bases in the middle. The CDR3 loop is CASSGSGSNKGEQYF. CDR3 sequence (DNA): TGCGCCAGCAGCGGATCCGGGTCCAACAAGGGCGAGCAGTACTTC.

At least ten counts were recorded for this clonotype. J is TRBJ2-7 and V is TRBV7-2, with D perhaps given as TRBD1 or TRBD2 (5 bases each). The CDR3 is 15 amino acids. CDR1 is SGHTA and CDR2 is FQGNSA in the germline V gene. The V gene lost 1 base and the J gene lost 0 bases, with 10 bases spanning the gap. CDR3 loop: CASSLVEGSSYEQYF. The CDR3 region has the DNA TGTGCCAGCAGCTTAGTAGAGGGGAGCTCCTACGAGCAGTACTTC. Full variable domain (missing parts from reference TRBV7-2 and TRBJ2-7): GAGVSQSPSNKVTEKGKDVELRCDPISGHTALYWYRQSLGQGLEFLIYFQGNSAPDKSGLPSDRFSAERTGGSVSTLTIQRTQQEDSAVYLCASSLVEGSSYEQYFGPGTRLTVT.

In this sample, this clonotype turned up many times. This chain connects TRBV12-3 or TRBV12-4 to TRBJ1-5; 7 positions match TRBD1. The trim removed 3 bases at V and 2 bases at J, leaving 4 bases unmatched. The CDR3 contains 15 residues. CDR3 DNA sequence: TGTGCCAGCAGTTTGAGAGGGGGCGGCAATCAGCCCCAGCATTTT. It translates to CASSLRGGGNQPQHF.

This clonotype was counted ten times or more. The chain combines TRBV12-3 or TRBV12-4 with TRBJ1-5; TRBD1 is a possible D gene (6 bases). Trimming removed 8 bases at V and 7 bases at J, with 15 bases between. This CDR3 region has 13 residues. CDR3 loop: CASRVGGEQPQHF. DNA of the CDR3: TGTGCCAGCCGGGTCGGGGGCGAACAGCCCCAGCATTTT.

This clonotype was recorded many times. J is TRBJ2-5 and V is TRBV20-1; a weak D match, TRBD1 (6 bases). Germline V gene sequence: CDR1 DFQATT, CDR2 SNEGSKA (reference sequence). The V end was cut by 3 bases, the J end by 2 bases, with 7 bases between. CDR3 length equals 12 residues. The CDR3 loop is CSARTGQETQYF. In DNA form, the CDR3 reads TGCAGTGCTAGGACAGGTCAAGAGACCCAGTACTTC.